This T cell receptor (beta chain) was captured by sequencing in a study of blood T cell repertoires in COVID-19. Study-wide background: From the United States, Italy and Spain came samples of acute and convalescent COVID-19. T cells, B-cell-depleted T cells, or PBMCs supplied cDNA or gDNA.

Authors' data handling: The assay estimated nucleated cells by amplifying reference gene primers. Here immunoSEQ multiplex PCR was the method, and the copy in TCRdb shows in-frame clones only, minus some. V, J and clone size derive from that table, while D and trimming were established from the DNA sequence. The sample contains approximately 120,000 clones, roughly 84% of which appear only once. This TCR came from a woman older than 75 with active or convalescent COVID-19. Specimen: peripheral blood.

CDR3 residues: CASYQRPNTEAFF. The CDR3 DNA sequence: TGTGCCAGCTACCAGCGACCGAACACTGAAGCTTTCTTT. V usage is TRBV28 and J usage is TRBJ1-1; D is unclear. This CDR3 region has 13 residues. V lost 8 bases and J lost 1, with 11 bases in between. CDR1 is MDHEN, CDR2 SYDVKM, per germline. Using reference TRBV28 and TRBJ1-1 for the parts outside the CDR3, the full variable domain is DVKVTQSSRYLVKRTGEKVFLECVQDMDHENMFWYRQDPGLGLRLIYFSYDVKMKEKGDIPEGYSVSREKKERFSLILESASTNQTSMYLCASYQRPNTEAFFGQGTRLTVV.